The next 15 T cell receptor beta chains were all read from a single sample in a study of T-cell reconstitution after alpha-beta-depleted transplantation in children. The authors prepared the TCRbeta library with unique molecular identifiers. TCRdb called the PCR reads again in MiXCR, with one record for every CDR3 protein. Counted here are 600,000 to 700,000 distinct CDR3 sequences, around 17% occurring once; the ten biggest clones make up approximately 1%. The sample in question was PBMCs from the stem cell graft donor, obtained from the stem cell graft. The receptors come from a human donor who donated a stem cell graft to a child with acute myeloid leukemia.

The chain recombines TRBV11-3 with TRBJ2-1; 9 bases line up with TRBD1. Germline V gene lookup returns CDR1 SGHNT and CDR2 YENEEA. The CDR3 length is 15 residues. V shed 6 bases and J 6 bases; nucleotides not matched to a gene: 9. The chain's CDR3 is CASSSGQGRGNEQFF. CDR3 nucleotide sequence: TGTGCCAGCAGTTCTGGACAGGGGAGGGGCAATGAGCAGTTCTTC. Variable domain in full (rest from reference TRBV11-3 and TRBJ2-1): EAGVVQSPRYKIIEKKQPVAFWCNPISGHNTLYWYLQNLGQGPELLIRYENEEAVDDSQLPKDRFSAERLKGVDSTLKIQPAELGDSAVYLCASSSGQGRGNEQFFGPGTRLTVL.

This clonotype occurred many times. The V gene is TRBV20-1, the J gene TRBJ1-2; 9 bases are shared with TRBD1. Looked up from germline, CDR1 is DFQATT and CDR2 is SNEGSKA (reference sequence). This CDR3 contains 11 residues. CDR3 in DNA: TGCACCCTCGGACAGGGGTTGGGCTACACCTTC. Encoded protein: CTLGQGLGYTF.

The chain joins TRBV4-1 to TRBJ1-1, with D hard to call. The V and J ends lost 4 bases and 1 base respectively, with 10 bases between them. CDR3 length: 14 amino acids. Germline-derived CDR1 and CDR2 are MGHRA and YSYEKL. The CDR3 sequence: CASSLTRGNTEAFF. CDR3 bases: TGCGCCAGCAGCCTCACGAGAGGGAACACTGAAGCTTTCTTT.

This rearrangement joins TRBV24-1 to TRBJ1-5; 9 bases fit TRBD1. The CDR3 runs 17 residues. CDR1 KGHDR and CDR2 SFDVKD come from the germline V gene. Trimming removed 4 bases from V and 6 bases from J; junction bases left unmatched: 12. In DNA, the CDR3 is TGTGCCACCAGTGAGGCCGGGACAGGGAGCCTTGGTCAGCCCCAGCATTTT. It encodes CATSEAGTGSLGQPQHF.

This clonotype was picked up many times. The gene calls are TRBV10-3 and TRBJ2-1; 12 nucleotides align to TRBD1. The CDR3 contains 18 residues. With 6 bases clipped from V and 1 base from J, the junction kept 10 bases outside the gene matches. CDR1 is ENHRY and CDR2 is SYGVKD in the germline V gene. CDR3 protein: CAISDPGTGGLSYNEQFF. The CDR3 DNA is TGTGCCATCAGCGACCCCGGGACAGGGGGCCTGTCCTACAATGAGCAGTTCTTC.

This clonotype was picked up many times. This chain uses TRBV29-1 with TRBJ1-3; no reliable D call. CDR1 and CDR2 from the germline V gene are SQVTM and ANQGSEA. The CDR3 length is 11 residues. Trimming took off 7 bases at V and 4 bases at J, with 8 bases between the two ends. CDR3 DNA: TGCAGCGCTGGCACGGGAAACACCATATATTTT. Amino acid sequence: CSAGTGNTIYF.

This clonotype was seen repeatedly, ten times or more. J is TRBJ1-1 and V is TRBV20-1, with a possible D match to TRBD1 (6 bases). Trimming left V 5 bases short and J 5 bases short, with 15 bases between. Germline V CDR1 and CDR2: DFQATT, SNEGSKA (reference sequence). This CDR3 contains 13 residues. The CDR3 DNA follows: TGCAGTGCTTACAGAAGGGGGAGGACTGAAGCTTTCTTT. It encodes CSAYRRGRTEAFF.

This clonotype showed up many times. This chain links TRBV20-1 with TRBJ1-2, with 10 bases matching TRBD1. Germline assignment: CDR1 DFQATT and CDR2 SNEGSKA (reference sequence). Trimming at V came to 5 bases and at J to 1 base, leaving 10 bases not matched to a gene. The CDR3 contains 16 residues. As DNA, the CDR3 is TGCAGTGCTTTGCCCCGAGGACAGGGGGATAACTATGGCTACACCTTC. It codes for CSALPRGQGDNYGYTF.

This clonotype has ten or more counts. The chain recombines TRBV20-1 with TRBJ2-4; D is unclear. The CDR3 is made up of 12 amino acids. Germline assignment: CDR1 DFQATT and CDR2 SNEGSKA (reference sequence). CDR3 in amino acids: CSRRRAKNIQYF. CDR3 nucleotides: TGCAGCCGACGGCGGGCCAAAAACATTCAGTACTTC.

The chain's CDR3 is CASSVGLASVGELFF. In DNA, the CDR3 is TGTGCCAGCAGTGTCGGACTAGCTTCGGTCGGGGAGCTGTTTTTT. The V and J genes are TRBV2 and TRBJ2-2; 8 bases agree with TRBD2. CDR1 and CDR2 from the germline V gene are SNHLY and FYNNEI. The CDR3 length is 15 residues. With V trimmed by 4 bases and J by 7 bases, 8 bases remained unmatched. The full variable domain, completed using reference TRBV2 and TRBJ2-2, is EPEVTQTPSHQVTQMGQEVILRCVPISNHLYFYWYRQILGQKVEFLVSFYNNEISEKSEIFDDQFSVERPDGSNFTLKIRSTKLEDSAMYFCASSVGLASVGELFFGEGSRLTVL.

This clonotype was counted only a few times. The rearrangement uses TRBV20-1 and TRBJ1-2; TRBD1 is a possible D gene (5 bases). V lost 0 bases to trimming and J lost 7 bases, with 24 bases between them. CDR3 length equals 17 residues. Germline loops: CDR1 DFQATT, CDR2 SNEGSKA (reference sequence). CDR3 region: CSAREEGRTSLGSGYTF. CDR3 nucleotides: TGCAGTGCTAGAGAAGAGGGACGGACTTCGCTAGGATCTGGCTACACCTTC.

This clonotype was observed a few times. Written as DNA, the CDR3 is TGTGCCAGTTGGTTCGGGGGGAGCACAGATACGCAGTATTTT. Translation: CASWFGGSTDTQYF. This chain connects TRBV6-1 to TRBJ2-3; 7 bases line up with TRBD2. Germline V gene sequence: CDR1 MNHNS, CDR2 SASEGT. J lost 0 bases, V lost 9 bases, and 6 bases had no gene match. The CDR3 is 14 residues long.

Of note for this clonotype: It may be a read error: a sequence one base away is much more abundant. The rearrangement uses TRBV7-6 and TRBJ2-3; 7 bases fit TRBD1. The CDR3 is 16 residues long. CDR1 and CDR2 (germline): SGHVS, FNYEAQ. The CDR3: CAGSLPRTGGTDTQYF. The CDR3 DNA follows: TGTGCCGGCAGCTTACCCCGGACAGGAGGCACAGATACGCAGTATTTT.

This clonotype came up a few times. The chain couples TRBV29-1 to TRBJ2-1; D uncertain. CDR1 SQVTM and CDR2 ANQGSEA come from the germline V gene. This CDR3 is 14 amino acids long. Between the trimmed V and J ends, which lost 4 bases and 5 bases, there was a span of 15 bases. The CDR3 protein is CSVGLRHKDNEQFF. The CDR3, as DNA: TGCAGCGTTGGACTCAGGCACAAAGACAATGAGCAGTTCTTC.

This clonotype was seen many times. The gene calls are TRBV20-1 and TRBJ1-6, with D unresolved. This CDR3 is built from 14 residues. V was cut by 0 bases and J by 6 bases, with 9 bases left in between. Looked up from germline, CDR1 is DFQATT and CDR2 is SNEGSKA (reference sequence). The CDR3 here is CSARDGGINSPLHF. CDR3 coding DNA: TGCAGTGCTAGAGATGGAGGCATTAATTCACCCCTCCACTTT.